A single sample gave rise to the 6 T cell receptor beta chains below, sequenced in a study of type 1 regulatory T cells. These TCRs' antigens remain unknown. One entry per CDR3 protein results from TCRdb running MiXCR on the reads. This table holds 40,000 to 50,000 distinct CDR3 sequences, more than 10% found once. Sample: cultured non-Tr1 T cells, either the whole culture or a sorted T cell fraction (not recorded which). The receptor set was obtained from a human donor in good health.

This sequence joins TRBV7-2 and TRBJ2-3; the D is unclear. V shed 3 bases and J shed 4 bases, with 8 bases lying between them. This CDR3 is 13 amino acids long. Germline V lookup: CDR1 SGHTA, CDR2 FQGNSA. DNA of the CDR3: TGTGCCAGCAGCTTTCGAAGGGCAGATACGCAGTATTTT. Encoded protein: CASSFRRADTQYF.

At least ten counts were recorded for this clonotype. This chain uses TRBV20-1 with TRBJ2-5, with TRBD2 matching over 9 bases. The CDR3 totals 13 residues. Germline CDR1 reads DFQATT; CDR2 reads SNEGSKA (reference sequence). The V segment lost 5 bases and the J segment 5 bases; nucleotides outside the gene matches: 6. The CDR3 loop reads CSAPGTSRETQYF. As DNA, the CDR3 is TGCAGTGCTCCCGGGACTAGCCGGGAGACCCAGTACTTC.

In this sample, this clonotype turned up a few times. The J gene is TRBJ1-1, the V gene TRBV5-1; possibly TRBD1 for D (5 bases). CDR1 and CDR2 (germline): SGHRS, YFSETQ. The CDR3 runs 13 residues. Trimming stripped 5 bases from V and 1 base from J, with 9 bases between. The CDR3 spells CASRTDRNTEAFF. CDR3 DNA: TGCGCCAGCAGGACTGACAGGAACACTGAAGCTTTCTTT.

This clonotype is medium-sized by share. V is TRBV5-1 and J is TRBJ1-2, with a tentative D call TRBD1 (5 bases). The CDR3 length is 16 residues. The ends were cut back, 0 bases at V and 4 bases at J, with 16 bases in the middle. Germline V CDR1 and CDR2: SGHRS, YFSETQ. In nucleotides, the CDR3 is TGCGCCAGCAGCTTGGAGCCCTCCCCGGGGGGCTATGGCTACACCTTC. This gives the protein CASSLEPSPGGYGYTF.

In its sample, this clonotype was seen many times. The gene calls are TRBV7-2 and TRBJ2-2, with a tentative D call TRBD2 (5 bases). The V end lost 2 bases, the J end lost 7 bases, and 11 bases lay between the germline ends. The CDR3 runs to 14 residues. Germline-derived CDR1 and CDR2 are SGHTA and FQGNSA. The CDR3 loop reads CASSLSPGIGELFF. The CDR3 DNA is TGTGCCAGCAGCTTAAGCCCGGGAATCGGGGAGCTGTTTTTT. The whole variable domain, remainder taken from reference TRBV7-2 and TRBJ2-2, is GAGVSQSPSNKVTEKGKDVELRCDPISGHTALYWYRQSLGQGLEFLIYFQGNSAPDKSGLPSDRFSAERTGGSVSTLTIQRTQQEDSAVYLCASSLSPGIGELFFGEGSRLTVL.

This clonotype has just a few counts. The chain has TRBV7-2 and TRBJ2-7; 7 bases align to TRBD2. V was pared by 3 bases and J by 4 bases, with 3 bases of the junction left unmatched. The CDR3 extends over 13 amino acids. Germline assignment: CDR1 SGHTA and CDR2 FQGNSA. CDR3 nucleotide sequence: TGTGCCAGCAGCTTGTGGCGGGAGTACGAGCAGTACTTC. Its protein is CASSLWREYEQYF.